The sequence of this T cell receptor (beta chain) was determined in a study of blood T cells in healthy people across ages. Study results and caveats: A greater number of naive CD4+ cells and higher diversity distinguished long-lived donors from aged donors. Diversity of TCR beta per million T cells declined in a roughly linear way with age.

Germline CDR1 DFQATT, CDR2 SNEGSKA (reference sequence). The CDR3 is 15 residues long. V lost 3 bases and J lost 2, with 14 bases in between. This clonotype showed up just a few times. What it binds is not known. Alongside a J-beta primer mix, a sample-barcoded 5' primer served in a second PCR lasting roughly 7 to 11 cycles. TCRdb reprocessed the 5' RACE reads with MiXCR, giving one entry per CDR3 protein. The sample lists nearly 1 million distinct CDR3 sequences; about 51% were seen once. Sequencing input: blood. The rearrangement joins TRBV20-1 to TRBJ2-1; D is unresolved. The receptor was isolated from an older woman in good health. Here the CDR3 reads CSASGSRRTYNEQFF. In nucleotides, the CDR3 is TGCAGTGCTAGTGGCTCTAGGCGGACCTACAATGAGCAGTTCTTC.